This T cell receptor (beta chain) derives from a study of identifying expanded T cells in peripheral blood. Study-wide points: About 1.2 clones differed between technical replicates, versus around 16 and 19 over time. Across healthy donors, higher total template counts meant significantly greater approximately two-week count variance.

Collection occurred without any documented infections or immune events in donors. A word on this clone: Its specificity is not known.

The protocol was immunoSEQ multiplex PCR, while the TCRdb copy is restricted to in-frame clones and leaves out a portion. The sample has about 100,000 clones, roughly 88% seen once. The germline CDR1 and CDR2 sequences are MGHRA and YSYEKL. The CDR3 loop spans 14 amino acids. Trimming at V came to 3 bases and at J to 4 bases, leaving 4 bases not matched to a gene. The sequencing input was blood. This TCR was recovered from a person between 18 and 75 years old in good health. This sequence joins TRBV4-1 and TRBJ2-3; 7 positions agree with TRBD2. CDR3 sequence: CASSQRGTPDTQYF. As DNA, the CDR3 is TGCGCCAGCAGCCAGCGGGGGACCCCAGATACGCAGTATTTT.